This T cell receptor beta chain was recorded in a study of beta chain features in type 1 diabetes. Sorting of CD4+ naive, central memory, regulatory and stem cell-like memory cells was performed via CD45RO/CCR7/CD25/CD127/CD95/CD27. The investigators reverse transcribed all of the isolated RNA, so they sequenced expressed TCRB transcripts. Clones were read by immunoSEQ multiplex PCR, and TCRdb kept only the in-frame ones, dropping some. Of some 44,000 clones in the sample, 50% were seen once. The CDR3 runs 11 residues. Germline CDR1 SGHDN, CDR2 FVKESK. The source material was stem cell memory CD4+ T cells from blood. The TCR sequence derives from a woman aged 25 to 39 in good health. This rearrangement joins TRBV14 to TRBJ2-5; no reliable D call. The assigned J gene may be wrong: the sequence end matches TRBJ2-7 better. The CDR3 region is CASSQNYEQYF. The CDR3 coding sequence is TGTGCCAGCAGCCAGAACTACGAGCAGTACTTC.